The 14 T cell receptor beta chains reported below all come from one sample, sequenced in a study of T cell repertoires in cytomegalovirus infection (dated by TCRdb to between 2017 and 2020). Data came from an Illumina HiSeq 1500. The public reads were reanalyzed by TCRdb: fastp trimming at Q25, MiXCR alignment, in-frame beta chains only. Rows with a matching CDR3 protein are joined into one entry that keeps the most common DNA and genes. The sample table holds 160,000 or so distinct CDR3 sequences, of which about 15% were seen once. 15% to 20% of the sample goes to the ten largest clones. The specimen sequenced was CD8+ T cells from PBMCs. The receptors shown here come from a human donor in good health (CMV status not recorded). Some clones in this sample may be carry-over from other donors' samples.

The chain carries TRBV7-6 and TRBJ2-7, with TRBD2 identical over 10 bases. Per the germline V gene, CDR1 is SGHVS and CDR2 is FNYEAQ. With 6 bases clipped from V and 1 base from J, the junction kept 3 bases outside the gene matches. CDR3 size: 14 residues. The CDR3 region has the DNA TGTGCCAGCAGTCAACTAGCGGGATCCTACGAGCAGTACTTC. Translation gives CASSQLAGSYEQYF. The whole variable domain, remainder taken from reference TRBV7-6 and TRBJ2-7, is GAGVSQSPRYKVTKRGQDVALRCDPISGHVSLYWYRQALGQGPEFLTYFNYEAQQDKSGLPNDRFSAERPEGSISTLTIQRTEQRDSAMYRCASSQLAGSYEQYFGPGTRLTVT.

This clonotype was picked up a small number of times. CDR3 protein: CASSLYQSTDTQYF. CDR3 coding DNA: TGTGCCAGCAGCTTATATCAGAGCACAGATACGCAGTATTTT. This chain joins TRBV7-8 and TRBJ2-3, with unresolved D. Trimming stripped 2 bases from V and 0 bases from J, with 6 bases between. In germline, CDR1 is SGHVS, CDR2 FQNEAQ. The CDR3 is 14 residues long.

V usage is TRBV27 and J usage is TRBJ2-7, with TRBD1 matching 7 bases. CDR3 length equals 15 residues. The junction had 15 bases not matched to a gene; V was cut back by 6 bases and J by 7 bases. Germline loops: CDR1 MNHEY, CDR2 SMNVEV (reference sequence). DNA of the CDR3: TGTGCCAGCAGCCCCCGGCCACAGGGGTCTCAAGAGCAGTACTTC. Amino acid sequence: CASSPRPQGSQEQYF.

The J gene is TRBJ2-5, the V gene TRBV7-9; the D is unclear. Germline V gene lookup returns CDR1 SEHNR and CDR2 FQNEAQ (reference sequence). The CDR3 loop spans 15 amino acids. The V gene lost 0 bases and the J gene lost 4 bases, with 12 bases spanning the gap. The CDR3, as DNA: TGTGCCAGCAGCTTAGCGGCAGCCACCGGAGAGACCCAGTACTTC. Translating it yields CASSLAAATGETQYF.

This clonotype has only a few counts. The rearrangement uses TRBV7-3 and TRBJ1-2; D possibly corresponds to TRBD1 (5 bases). There are 13 residues in the CDR3. The germline V and J ends were trimmed by 2 bases and 8 bases, with 12 bases remaining between them. CDR1 is SGHTA, CDR2 FQGTGA, per germline. The chain's CDR3 is CASSLRDGQGYTF. DNA of the CDR3: TGTGCCAGCAGCTTACGGGACGGACAAGGCTACACCTTC.

This clonotype showed up just a few times. V usage is TRBV7-7 and J usage is TRBJ2-3; D gene ambiguous. Germline CDR1 SSHAT, CDR2 FNYEAQ (reference sequence). The CDR3 has 16 amino acids. V dropped 1 base and J dropped 2 bases, with 13 bases sitting between them. Here the CDR3 reads CASSLEGVQPTDTQYF. The DNA of the CDR3 is TGTGCCAGCAGCTTAGAAGGTGTCCAACCCACAGATACGCAGTATTTT.

The V gene is TRBV27, the J gene TRBJ2-5, with 7 bases identical to TRBD2. This CDR3 spans 17 amino acids. Looked up from germline, CDR1 is MNHEY and CDR2 is SMNVEV (reference sequence). The V gene end was trimmed by 5 bases and the J gene end by 2 bases; junction bases not matched to a gene: 14. CDR3 loop: CASSPHQLAMGQETQYF. Here the CDR3 DNA reads TGTGCCAGCAGTCCCCACCAACTAGCGATGGGGCAAGAGACCCAGTACTTC.

The chain has TRBV2 and TRBJ2-2, with TRBD1 identical over 8 bases. Germline CDR1 and CDR2: SNHLY and FYNNEI. The CDR3 is 16 residues long. Trimming at V came to 7 bases and at J to 7 bases, leaving 14 bases not matched to a gene. This CDR3 is CASIGKAGGASGELFF. The CDR3 DNA sequence: TGTGCCAGCATCGGGAAGGCAGGGGGCGCGAGCGGGGAGCTGTTTTTT.

The V call is TRBV7-8, the J call TRBJ2-1; 7 bases are a match to TRBD2. The germline V gene has CDR1 SGHVS and CDR2 FQNEAQ. CDR3 length: 15 residues. The J segment lost 4 bases and the V segment lost 6 bases, leaving 9 bases of the junction unmatched. CDR3 protein: CASRGSGARYNEQFF. DNA of the CDR3: TGTGCCAGCAGGGGAAGCGGGGCCCGATACAATGAGCAGTTCTTC.

This clonotype was seen a few times. The V call is TRBV27, the J call TRBJ2-3; 10 bases match TRBD2. The V gene end was trimmed by 4 bases and the J gene end by 3 bases; junction bases not matched to a gene: 4. The germline V gene has CDR1 MNHEY and CDR2 SMNVEV (reference sequence). The CDR3 extends over 15 amino acids. The DNA for the CDR3 is TGTGCCAGCAGTTCCCCACTAGCGGGGACAGATACGCAGTATTTT. Translating it yields CASSSPLAGTDTQYF.

This chain joins TRBV12-3 or TRBV12-4 and TRBJ2-1; a weak D match, TRBD1 (6 bases). This CDR3 region has 15 residues. The V and J ends lost 7 bases and 9 bases respectively, with 22 bases between them. The CDR3 loop is CASTPGTSLRGEQFF. In nucleotides, the CDR3 is TGTGCCAGCACCCCGGGGACATCGCTGAGGGGTGAGCAGTTCTTC.

This clonotype was seen a few times. The gene calls are TRBV7-9 and TRBJ2-7, with unresolved D. Trimming pared 5 bases from V and 5 bases from J, leaving 10 bases between. CDR1 and CDR2 (germline): SEHNR, FQNEAQ (reference sequence). The CDR3 sequence is 12 residues long. CDR3 residues: CASSPPINEQYF. The DNA for the CDR3 is TGTGCCAGCAGCCCCCCCATTAACGAGCAGTACTTC. Filled out from reference TRBV7-9 and TRBJ2-7, the complete variable domain reads DTGVSQNPRHKITKRGQNVTFRCDPISEHNRLYWYRQTLGQGPEFLTYFQNEAQLEKSRLLSDRFSAERPKGSFSTLEIQRTEQGDSAMYLCASSPPINEQYFGPGTRLTVT.

The gene calls are TRBV20-1 and TRBJ2-1; 11 positions match TRBD2. Germline assignment: CDR1 DFQATT and CDR2 SNEGSKA (reference sequence). The CDR3 totals 16 residues. After removal of 0 bases from V and 9 bases from J, the junction contained 10 bases not matched to a gene. In nucleotides, the CDR3 is TGCAGTGCTAGAGATGCGGGACTAGCGGACCCGGGTGAGCAGTTCTTC. Amino acid sequence: CSARDAGLADPGEQFF.

The chain couples TRBV28 to TRBJ1-1, with 7 bases matching TRBD1. The length of the CDR3 is 15 residues. CDR1 and CDR2 from the germline V gene are MDHEN and SYDVKM. The V and J ends lost 3 bases and 4 bases, in that order; junction bases with no gene match: 8. The CDR3 sequence is CASSFTGARSTEAFF. In DNA form, the CDR3 reads TGTGCCAGCAGTTTCACAGGGGCACGCAGCACTGAAGCTTTCTTT.